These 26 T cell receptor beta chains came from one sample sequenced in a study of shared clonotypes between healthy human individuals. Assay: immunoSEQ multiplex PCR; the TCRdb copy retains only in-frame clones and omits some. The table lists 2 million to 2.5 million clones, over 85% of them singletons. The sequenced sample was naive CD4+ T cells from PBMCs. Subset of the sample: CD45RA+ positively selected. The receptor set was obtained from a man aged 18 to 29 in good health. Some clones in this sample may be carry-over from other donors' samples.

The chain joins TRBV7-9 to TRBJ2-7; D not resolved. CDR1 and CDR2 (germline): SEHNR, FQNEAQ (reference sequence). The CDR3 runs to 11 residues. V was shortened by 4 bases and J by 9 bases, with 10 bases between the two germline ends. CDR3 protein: CASSSSVGQYF. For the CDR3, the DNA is TGTGCCAGCAGCTCCTCCGTGGGGCAGTACTTC.

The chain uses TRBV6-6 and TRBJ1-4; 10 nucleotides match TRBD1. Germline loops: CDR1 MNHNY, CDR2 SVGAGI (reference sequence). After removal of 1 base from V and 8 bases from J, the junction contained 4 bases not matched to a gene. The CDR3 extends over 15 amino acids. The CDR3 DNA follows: TGTGCCAGCAGTTACTTTGGGACAGGGGAAGAAAAACTGTTTTTT. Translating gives CASSYFGTGEEKLFF.

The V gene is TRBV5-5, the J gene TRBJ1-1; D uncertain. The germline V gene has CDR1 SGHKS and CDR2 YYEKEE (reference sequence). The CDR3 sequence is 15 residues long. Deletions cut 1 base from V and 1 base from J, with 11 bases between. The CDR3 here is CASSLSVLTNTEAFF. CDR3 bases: TGTGCCAGCAGCTTGTCAGTTTTAACGAACACTGAAGCTTTCTTT.

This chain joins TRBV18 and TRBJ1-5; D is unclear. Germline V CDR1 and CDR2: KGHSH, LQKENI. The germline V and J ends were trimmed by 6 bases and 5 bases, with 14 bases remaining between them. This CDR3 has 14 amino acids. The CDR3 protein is CASSHVDGDQPQHF. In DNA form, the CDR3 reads TGTGCCAGCTCCCATGTGGATGGAGATCAGCCCCAGCATTTT.

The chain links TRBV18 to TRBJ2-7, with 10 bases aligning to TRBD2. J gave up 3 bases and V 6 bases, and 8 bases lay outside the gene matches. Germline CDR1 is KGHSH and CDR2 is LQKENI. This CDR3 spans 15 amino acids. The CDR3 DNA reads TGTGCCAGCTCCCCCTCTAGCGGGAGTTACTACGAGCAGTACTTC. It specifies CASSPSSGSYYEQYF.

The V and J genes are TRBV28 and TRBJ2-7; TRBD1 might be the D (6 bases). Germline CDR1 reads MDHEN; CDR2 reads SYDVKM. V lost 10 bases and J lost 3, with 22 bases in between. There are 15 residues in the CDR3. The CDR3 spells CATLNWGLSLYEQYF. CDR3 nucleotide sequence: TGTGCCACCCTCAATTGGGGGCTGTCTCTCTACGAGCAGTACTTC.

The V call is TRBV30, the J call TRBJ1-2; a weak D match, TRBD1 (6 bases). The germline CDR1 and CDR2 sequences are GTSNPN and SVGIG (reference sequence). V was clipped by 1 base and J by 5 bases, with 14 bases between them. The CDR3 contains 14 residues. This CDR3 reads CAWSARTGIYGYTF. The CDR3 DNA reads TGTGCCTGGAGTGCCCGAACAGGGATTTATGGCTACACCTTC.

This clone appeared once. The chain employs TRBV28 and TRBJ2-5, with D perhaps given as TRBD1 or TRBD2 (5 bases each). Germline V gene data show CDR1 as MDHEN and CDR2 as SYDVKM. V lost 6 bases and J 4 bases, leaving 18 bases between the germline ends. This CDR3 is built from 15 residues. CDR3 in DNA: TGTGCCAGCAGCCTTCCAGGGTCGGGGAGAGAGACCCAGTACTTC. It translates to CASSLPGSGRETQYF.

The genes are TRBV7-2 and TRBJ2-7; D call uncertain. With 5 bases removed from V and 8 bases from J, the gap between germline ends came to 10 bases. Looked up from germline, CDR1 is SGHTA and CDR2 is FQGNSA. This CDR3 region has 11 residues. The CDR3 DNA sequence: TGTGCCAGCAGCCAGATGGCACAGCAGTACTTC. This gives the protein CASSQMAQQYF.

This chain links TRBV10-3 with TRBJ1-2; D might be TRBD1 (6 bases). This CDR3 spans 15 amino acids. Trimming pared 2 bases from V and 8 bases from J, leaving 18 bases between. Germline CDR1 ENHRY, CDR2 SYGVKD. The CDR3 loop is CAISETGGGEGGYTF. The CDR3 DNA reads TGTGCCATCAGTGAGACCGGGGGGGGCGAGGGCGGCTACACCTTC.

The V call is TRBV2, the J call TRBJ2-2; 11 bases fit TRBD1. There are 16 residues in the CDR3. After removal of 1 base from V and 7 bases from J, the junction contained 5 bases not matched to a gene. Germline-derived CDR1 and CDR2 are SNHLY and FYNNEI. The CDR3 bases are TGTGCCAGCAGTGAAGGGACAGGGGGCGCGCACGGGGAGCTGTTTTTT. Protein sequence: CASSEGTGGAHGELFF.

CDR3 nucleotide sequence: TGTGCCAGCAGGACCCCGGGGGGAGTACTCCCCACAGATACGCAGTATTTT. Translated: CASRTPGGVLPTDTQYF. The rearrangement links TRBV27 to TRBJ2-3, with 7 positions matching TRBD2. This CDR3 contains 17 residues. The J segment lost 2 bases and the V segment lost 6 bases, leaving 14 bases of the junction unmatched. CDR1 and CDR2 from the germline V gene are MNHEY and SMNVEV (reference sequence).

The CDR3 DNA reads TGCGCCAGCAGCCAAGAAGACTATGGCTACACCTTC. Amino acid sequence: CASSQEDYGYTF. The chain is built from TRBV4-3 and TRBJ1-2; the D is unclear. Trimming took 0 bases from V and 3 from J, leaving 2 bases between them. Germline-derived CDR1 and CDR2 are LGHNA and YSLEER. This CDR3 contains 12 residues.

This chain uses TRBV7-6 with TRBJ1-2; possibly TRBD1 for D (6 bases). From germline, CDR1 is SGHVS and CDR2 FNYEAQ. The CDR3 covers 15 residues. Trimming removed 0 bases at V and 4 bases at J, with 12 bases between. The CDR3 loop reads CASSLAAGVGYGYTF. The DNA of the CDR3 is TGTGCCAGCAGCTTAGCGGCAGGGGTCGGCTATGGCTACACCTTC. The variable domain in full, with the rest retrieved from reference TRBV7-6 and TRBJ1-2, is GAGVSQSPRYKVTKRGQDVALRCDPISGHVSLYWYRQALGQGPEFLTYFNYEAQQDKSGLPNDRFSAERPEGSISTLTIQRTEQRDSAMYRCASSLAAGVGYGYTFGSGTRLTVV.

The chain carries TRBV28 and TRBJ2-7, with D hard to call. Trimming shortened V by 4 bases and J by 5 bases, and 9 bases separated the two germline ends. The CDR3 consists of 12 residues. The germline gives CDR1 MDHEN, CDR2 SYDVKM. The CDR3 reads CASSSITDEQYF. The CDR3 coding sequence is TGTGCCAGCAGTTCGATAACCGACGAGCAGTACTTC.

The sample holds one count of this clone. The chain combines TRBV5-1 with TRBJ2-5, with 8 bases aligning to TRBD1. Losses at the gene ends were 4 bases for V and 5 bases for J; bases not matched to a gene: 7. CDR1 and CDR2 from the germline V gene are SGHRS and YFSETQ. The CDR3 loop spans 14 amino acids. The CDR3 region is CASSGTGTGETQYF. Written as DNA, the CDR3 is TGCGCCAGCAGCGGAACCGGGACAGGTGAGACCCAGTACTTC.

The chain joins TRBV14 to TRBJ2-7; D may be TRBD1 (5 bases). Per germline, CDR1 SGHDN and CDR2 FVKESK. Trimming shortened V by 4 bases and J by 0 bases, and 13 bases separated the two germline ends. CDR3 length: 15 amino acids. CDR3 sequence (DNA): TGTGCCAGCAGCCCTCTTACAGGCTTCTCCTACGAGCAGTACTTC. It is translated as CASSPLTGFSYEQYF.

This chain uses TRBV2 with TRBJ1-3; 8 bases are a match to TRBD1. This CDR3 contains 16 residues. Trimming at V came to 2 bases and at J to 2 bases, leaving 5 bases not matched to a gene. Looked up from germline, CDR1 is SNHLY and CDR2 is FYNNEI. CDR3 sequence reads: CASSEPGGQAGNTIYF. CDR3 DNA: TGTGCCAGCAGTGAACCAGGGGGACAGGCTGGAAACACCATATATTTT.

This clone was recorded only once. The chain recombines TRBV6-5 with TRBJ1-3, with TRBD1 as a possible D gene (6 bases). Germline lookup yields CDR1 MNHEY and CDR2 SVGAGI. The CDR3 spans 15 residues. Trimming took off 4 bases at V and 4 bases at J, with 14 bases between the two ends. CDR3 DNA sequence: TGTGCCAGCAGTTTCCAGAAGGGGACAGGAAACACCATATATTTT. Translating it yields CASSFQKGTGNTIYF.

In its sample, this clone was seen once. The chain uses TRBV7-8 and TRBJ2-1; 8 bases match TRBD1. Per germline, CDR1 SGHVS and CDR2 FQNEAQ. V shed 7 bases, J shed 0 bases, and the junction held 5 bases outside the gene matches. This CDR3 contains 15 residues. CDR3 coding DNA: TGTGCCAGCACCAGGGGGCGGATCTCCTACAATGAGCAGTTCTTC. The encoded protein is CASTRGRISYNEQFF.

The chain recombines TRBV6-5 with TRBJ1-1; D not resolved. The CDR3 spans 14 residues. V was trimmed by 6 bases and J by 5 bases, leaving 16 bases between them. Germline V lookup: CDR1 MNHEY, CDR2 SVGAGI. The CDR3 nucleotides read TGTGCCAGCAGCCCCCGGGGAGTCCAGACTGAAGCTTTCTTT. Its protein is CASSPRGVQTEAFF.

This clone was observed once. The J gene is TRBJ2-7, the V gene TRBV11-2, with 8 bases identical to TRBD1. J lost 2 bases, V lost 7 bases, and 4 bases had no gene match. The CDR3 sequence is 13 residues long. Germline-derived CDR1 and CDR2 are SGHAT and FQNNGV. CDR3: CASTRTGPYEQYF. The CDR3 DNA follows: TGTGCCAGCACACGGACAGGGCCCTACGAGCAGTACTTC.

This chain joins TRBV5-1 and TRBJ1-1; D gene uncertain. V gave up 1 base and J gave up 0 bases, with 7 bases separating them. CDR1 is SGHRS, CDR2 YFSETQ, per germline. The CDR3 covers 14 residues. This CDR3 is CASSLWNLNTEAFF. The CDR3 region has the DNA TGCGCCAGCAGCTTGTGGAACTTGAACACTGAAGCTTTCTTT. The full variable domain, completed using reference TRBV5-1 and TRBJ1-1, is KAGVTQTPRYLIKTRGQQVTLSCSPISGHRSVSWYQQTPGQGLQFLFEYFSETQRNKGNFPGRFSGRQFSNSRSEMNVSTLELGDSALYLCASSLWNLNTEAFFGQGTRLTVV.

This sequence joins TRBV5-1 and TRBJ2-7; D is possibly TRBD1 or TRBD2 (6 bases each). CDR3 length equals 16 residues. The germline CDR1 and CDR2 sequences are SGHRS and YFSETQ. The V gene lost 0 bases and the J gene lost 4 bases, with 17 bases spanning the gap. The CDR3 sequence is CASSLGGGGGGYEQYF. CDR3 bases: TGCGCCAGCAGCTTGGGCGGAGGGGGAGGAGGGTACGAGCAGTACTTC.

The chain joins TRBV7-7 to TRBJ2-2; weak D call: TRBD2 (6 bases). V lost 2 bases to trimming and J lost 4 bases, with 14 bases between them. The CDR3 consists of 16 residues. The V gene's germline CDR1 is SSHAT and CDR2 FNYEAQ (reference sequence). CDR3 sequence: CASSLNGPGGTGELFF. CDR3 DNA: TGTGCCAGCAGCTTAAATGGTCCCGGGGGCACCGGGGAGCTGTTTTTT.

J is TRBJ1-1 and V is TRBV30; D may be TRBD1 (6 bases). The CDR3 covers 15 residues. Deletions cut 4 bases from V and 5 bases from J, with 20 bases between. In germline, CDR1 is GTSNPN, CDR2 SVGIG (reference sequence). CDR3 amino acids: CAWTIRGQFITEAFF. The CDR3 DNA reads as TGTGCCTGGACCATACGGGGGCAGTTTATAACTGAAGCTTTCTTT.